This T cell receptor (beta chain) was retrieved from a study of neurological immune-mediated disorders. The unsorted libraries were prepared from 2 million PBMCs (stored at -80 C). Germline-derived CDR1 and CDR2 are SEHNR and FQNEAQ (reference sequence). Between the trimmed V and J ends, which lost 5 bases and 7 bases, there was a span of 21 bases. The CDR3 consists of 16 residues. A note on this clonotype: What it recognizes is unknown. Being one base from a much bigger clone, this may be a read error.

Overall study findings and caveats: The highest TCR clonal expansion occurred in HTLV-1-associated myelopathy; multiple sclerosis fell below healthy controls. None of the CDR3 amino acid sequences of expanded clones recurred across subjects, suggesting private repertoires in all groups.

TCRdb passed the 5' RACE reads through MiXCR, listing each CDR3 protein once. Of about 120,000 distinct CDR3 sequences listed, about 3.2% are singletons. The V and J genes are TRBV7-9 and TRBJ2-1; the D call may be TRBD1 or TRBD2 (5 bases each). The receptor was derived from a woman in her thirties with multiple sclerosis. Sequenced: PBMCs. In nucleotides, the CDR3 is TGTGCCAGCAGCAGATCTCAGGGACGGCGCGGGAATGAGCAGTTCTTC. Its protein is CASSRSQGRRGNEQFF.